This T cell receptor beta chain derives from a study of regulatory T cells in long-lasting Graves disease. This clonotype appeared many times. The CDR3 length is 17 residues. The germline gives CDR1 KGHSH, CDR2 LQKENI. V gave up 1 base and J gave up 2 bases, with 12 bases separating them. The time point was: newly diagnosed GD, antithyroid drugs for less than 3 months. PBMC RNA was the source of the TCR library. Library construction for TCR beta used iRepertoire HTBI primers and Arm-PCR of CDR3 regions. Each CDR3 protein is one row after TCRdb ran MiXCR on the multiplex PCR reads. In the table there are under 400,000 distinct CDR3 sequences, approximately 15% of which are singletons. These data are also associated with another study on T cells in Graves' hyperthyroidism and ophthalmopathy. This second study notes: Exclusions: uncontrolled infection, other autoimmune disease, pregnancy, lactation.

The rearrangement joins TRBV18 to TRBJ1-6; D remains unclear. The sequencing used peripheral blood mononuclear cells (PBMCs), collected at new diagnosis, from a patient treated with antithyroid drugs. The TCR was taken from a man aged 35 to 55 with Graves disease. The CDR3 region has the DNA TGTGCCAGCTCACCACAATCCGGGATGGCCTATAATTCACCCCTCCACTTT. As protein: CASSPQSGMAYNSPLHF.